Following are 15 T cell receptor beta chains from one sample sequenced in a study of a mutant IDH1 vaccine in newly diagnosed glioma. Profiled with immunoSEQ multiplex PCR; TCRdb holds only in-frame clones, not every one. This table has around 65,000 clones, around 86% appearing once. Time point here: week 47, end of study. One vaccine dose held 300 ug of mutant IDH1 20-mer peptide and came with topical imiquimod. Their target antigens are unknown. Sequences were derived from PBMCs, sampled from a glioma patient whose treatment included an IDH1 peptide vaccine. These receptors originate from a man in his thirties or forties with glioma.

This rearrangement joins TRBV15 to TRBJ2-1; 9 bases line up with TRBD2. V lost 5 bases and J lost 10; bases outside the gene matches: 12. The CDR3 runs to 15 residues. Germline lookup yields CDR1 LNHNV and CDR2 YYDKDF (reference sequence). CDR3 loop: CATSGWGTSRGEQFF. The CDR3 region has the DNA TGTGCCACCAGCGGATGGGGGACTAGCAGAGGGGAGCAGTTCTTC.

The DNA for the CDR3 is TGTGCCAGCTCACCAACCAGCAGTCGTAACACTGAAGCTTTCTTT. It codes for CASSPTSSRNTEAFF. This chain links TRBV18 with TRBJ1-1; D is uncertain. Germline V gene data show CDR1 as KGHSH and CDR2 as LQKENI. V lost 2 bases and J 2 bases, leaving 12 bases between the germline ends. The length of the CDR3 is 15 residues.

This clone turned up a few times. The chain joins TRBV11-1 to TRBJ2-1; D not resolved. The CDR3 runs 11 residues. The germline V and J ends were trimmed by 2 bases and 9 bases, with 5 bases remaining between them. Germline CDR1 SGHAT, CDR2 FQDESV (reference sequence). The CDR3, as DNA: TGTGCCAGCAGCTTAAGTGGTGAGCAGTTCTTC. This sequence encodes CASSLSGEQFF. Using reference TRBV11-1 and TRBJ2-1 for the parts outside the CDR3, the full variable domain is EAEVAQSPRYKITEKSQAVAFWCDPISGHATLYWYRQILGQGPELLVQFQDESVVDDSQLPKDRFSAERLKGVDSTLKIQPAELGDSAMYLCASSLSGEQFFGPGTRLTVL.

In DNA, the CDR3 is TGTGCCAGCAGCTTGGGGGTTATGAACACTGAAGCTTTCTTT. Protein sequence: CASSLGVMNTEAFF. This sequence joins TRBV5-4 and TRBJ1-1; D is unresolved. The ends were cut back, 0 bases at V and 0 bases at J, with 6 bases in the middle. The length of the CDR3 is 14 residues. CDR1 is SGHNT and CDR2 is YYREEE in the germline V gene (reference sequence).

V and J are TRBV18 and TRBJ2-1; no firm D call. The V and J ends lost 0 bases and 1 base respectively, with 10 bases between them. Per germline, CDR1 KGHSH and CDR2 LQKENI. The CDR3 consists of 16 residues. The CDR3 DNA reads TGTGCCAGCTCACCACCGGGGATATTGTCCTACAATGAGCAGTTCTTC. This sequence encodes CASSPPGILSYNEQFF.

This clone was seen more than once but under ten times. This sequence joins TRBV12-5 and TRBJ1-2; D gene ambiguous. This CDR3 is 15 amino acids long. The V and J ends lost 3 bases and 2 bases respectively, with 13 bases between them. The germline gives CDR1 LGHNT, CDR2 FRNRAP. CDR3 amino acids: CASGFGGRENYGYTF. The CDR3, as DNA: TGTGCTAGTGGTTTCGGCGGGAGGGAAAACTATGGCTACACCTTC.

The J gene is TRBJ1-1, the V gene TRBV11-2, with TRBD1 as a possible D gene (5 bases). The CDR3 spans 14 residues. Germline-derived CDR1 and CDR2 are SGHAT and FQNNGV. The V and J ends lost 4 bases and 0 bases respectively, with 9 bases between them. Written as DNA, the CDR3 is TGTGCCAGCAGCTCGAGGACACTGAACACTGAAGCTTTCTTT. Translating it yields CASSSRTLNTEAFF.

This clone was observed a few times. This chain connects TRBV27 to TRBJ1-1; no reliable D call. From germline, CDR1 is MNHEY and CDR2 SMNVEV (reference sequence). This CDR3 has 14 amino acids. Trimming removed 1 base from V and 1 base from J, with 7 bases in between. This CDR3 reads CASSLFRQNTEAFF. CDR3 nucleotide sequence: TGTGCCAGCAGTTTATTCCGACAGAACACTGAAGCTTTCTTT.

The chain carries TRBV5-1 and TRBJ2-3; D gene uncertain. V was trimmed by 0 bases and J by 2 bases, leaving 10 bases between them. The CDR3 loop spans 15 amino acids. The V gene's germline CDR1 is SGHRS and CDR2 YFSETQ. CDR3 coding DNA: TGCGCCAGCAGCTTGGGACTTTACTCCACAGATACGCAGTATTTT. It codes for CASSLGLYSTDTQYF.

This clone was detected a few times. CDR3 protein: CASSLVLNEQFF. The CDR3 region has the DNA TGTGCCAGCAGCTTAGTTCTAAATGAGCAGTTCTTC. V is TRBV7-9 and J is TRBJ2-1, with D unresolved. The germline CDR1 and CDR2 sequences are SEHNR and FQNEAQ (reference sequence). Trimming took 1 base from V and 7 from J, leaving 5 bases between them. CDR3 length: 12 amino acids.

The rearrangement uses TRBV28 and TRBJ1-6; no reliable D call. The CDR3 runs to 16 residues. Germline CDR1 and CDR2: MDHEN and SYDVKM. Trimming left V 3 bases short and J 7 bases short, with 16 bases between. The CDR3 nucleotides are TGTGCCAGCAGTTTTCCCCCTCCACCCTCGAATTCACCCCTCCACTTT. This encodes CASSFPPPPSNSPLHF. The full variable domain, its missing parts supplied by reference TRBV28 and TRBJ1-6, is DVKVTQSSRYLVKRTGEKVFLECVQDMDHENMFWYRQDPGLGLRLIYFSYDVKMKEKGDIPEGYSVSREKKERFSLILESASTNQTSMYLCASSFPPPPSNSPLHFGNGTRLTVT.

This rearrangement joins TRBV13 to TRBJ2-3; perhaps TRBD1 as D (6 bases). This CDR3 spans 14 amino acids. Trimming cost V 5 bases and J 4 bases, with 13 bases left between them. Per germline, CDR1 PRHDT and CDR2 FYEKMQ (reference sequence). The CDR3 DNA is TGTGCCAGCAGCCTCGACAGGAGTGCAGATACGCAGTATTTT. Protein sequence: CASSLDRSADTQYF.

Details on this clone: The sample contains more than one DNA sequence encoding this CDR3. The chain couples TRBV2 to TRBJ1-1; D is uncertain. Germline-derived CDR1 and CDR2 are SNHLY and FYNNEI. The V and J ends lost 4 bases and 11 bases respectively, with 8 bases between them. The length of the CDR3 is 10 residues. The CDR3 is CASSVREAFF. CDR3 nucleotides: TGTGCCAGCAGTGTAAGGGAGGCTTTCTTT.

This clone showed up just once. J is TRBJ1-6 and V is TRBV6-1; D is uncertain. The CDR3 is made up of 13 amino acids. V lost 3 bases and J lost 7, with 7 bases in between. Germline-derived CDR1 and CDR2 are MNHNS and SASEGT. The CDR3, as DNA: TGTGCCAGCAGTGATAACTGGAATTCACCCCTCCACTTT. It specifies CASSDNWNSPLHF.

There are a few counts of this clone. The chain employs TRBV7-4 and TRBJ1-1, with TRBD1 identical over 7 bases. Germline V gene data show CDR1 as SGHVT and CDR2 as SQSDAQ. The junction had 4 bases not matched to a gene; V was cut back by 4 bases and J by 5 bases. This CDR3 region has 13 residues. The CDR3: CASSYRGGTEAFF. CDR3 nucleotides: TGTGCCAGCAGCTACAGGGGAGGAACTGAAGCTTTCTTT.